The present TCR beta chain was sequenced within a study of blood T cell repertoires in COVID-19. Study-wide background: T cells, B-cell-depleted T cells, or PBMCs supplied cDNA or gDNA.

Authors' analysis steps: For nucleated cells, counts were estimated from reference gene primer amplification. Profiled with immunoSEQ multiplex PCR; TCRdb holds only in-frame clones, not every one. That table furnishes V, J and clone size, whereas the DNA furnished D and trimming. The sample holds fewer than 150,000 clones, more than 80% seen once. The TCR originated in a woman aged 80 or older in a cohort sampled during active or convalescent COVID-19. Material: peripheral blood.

The CDR3, as DNA: TGCGCCAGCAGCTTGGGGGGCGCAGAGGATACGCAGTATTTT. Its translation is CASSLGGAEDTQYF. The V call is TRBV5-1, the J call TRBJ2-3; the D gene is possibly TRBD1 (5 bases). Germline V gives CDR1 SGHRS, CDR2 YFSETQ. The ends were cut back, 0 bases at V and 6 bases at J, with 11 bases in the middle. The CDR3 consists of 14 residues.